Reported below is one T cell receptor (beta chain). The record originates from a study of technical replicates of blood from a few donors. The assay was immunoSEQ multiplex PCR, and TCRdb's table has in-frame clones only and misses some. Seen here are 85,000 to 100,000 clones, around 95% observed once, and the top ten hold roughly 0.22%. The TCR sequence derives from a human donor in good health. Sequencing used T cells isolated from PBMCs.

CDR3 amino acids: CASSLAFGTDEQFF. The CDR3 DNA reads TGTGCCAGCAGCTTAGCGTTTGGAACAGATGAGCAGTTCTTC. The rearrangement uses TRBV7-9 and TRBJ2-1; D remains ambiguous. The germline V gene encodes CDR1 SEHNR and CDR2 FQNEAQ (reference sequence). CDR3 length: 14 amino acids. The V end was cut by 0 bases, the J end by 8 bases, with 11 bases between.